The 8 T cell receptor beta chains in this list originate from one sample, sequenced in a study of human T cells and chemical hapten exposure. Using its own MiXCR run on the RACE reads, TCRdb lists one record per CDR3 protein. The sample lists 85,000 to 100,000 distinct CDR3 sequences, 25% to 35% seen once, with about 9.4% in the top ten. Described time point: patch test 3, about 24 weeks after DPC sensitization. This sample's treatment: therapeutic diphenylcyclopropenone sensitization with weekly scalp DPC. Material: whole blood, obtained in connection with sensitization to the hapten diphenylcyclopropenone (DPC). Every receptor here comes from a man between 35 and 55 years old with alopecia areata. Some clones in this sample may be carry-over from other donors' samples.

The chain is built from TRBV7-9 and TRBJ2-3, with 12 bases that match TRBD2. In germline, CDR1 is SEHNR, CDR2 FQNEAQ (reference sequence). This CDR3 is 13 amino acids long. V trimming: 10 bases; J trimming: 4 bases; junction bases outside the gene matches: 3. CDR3 in DNA: TGTGCCACCTCTAGCGGGAGGGCAGATACGCAGTATTTT. This gives the protein CATSSGRADTQYF.

This clonotype showed up just a few times. The V and J genes are TRBV28 and TRBJ2-7, with 7 nucleotides matching TRBD2. The CDR3 contains 13 residues. J was trimmed by 7 bases and V by 7 bases; bases with no gene match: 10. CDR1 and CDR2 from the germline V gene are MDHEN and SYDVKM. The CDR3: CASIRSGGEEQYF. The CDR3 coding sequence is TGTGCCAGCATAAGGTCGGGGGGAGAAGAGCAGTACTTC.

The V and J genes are TRBV6-5 and TRBJ2-1; 9 positions agree with TRBD1. J was trimmed by 7 bases and V by 5 bases; bases with no gene match: 9. CDR1 and CDR2 (germline): MNHEY, SVGAGI. CDR3 length: 15 residues. CDR3 region: CASSRTGGAVNEQFF. CDR3 sequence (DNA): TGTGCCAGCAGTAGAACAGGGGGCGCGGTAAATGAGCAGTTCTTC.

This clonotype was picked up many times. V gene TRBV4-1 combines with J gene TRBJ2-3; 9 nucleotides agree with TRBD2. Germline V gene data show CDR1 as MGHRA and CDR2 as YSYEKL. The CDR3 is 18 residues long. V was clipped by 0 bases and J by 4 bases; unmatched bases: 11. The CDR3 here is CASSQDFNPSGTPDTQYF. The CDR3 DNA follows: TGCGCCAGCAGCCAAGATTTTAACCCTAGCGGGACCCCAGATACGCAGTATTTT.

This clonotype showed up just a few times. The chain uses TRBV9 and TRBJ2-5, with TRBD1 as a possible D gene (5 bases). Germline values: CDR1 SGDLS, CDR2 YYNGEE. CDR3 length: 14 amino acids. V was shortened by 0 bases and J by 5 bases, with 11 bases between the two germline ends. DNA for the CDR3: TGTGCCAGCAGCGTAGCTCCGGCAGGGGAGACCCAGTACTTC. Translated, it gives CASSVAPAGETQYF.

The chain joins TRBV28 to TRBJ2-7, with 8 bases aligning to TRBD1. Per the germline V gene, CDR1 is MDHEN and CDR2 is SYDVKM. The V segment lost 7 bases and the J segment 4 bases; nucleotides outside the gene matches: 15. This CDR3 spans 16 amino acids. CDR3 nucleotide sequence: TGTGCCAGCAACACTCCCCTAGGACAGGGTGGTTACGAGCAGTACTTC. This encodes CASNTPLGQGGYEQYF.

This clonotype turned up a few times. V usage is TRBV28 and J usage is TRBJ1-2; D is uncertain. The CDR3 sequence is 13 residues long. Trimming cost V 10 bases and J 4 bases, with 16 bases left between them. Germline values: CDR1 MDHEN, CDR2 SYDVKM. In nucleotides, the CDR3 is TGTGCCACCAGGAGGTCAGGCGGCTATGGCTACACCTTC. This sequence encodes CATRRSGGYGYTF.

This clonotype turned up a few times. Mismatch with germline at one junction end may stem from a read error. The V gene is TRBV4-1, the J gene TRBJ2-3, with D uncertain. The germline gives CDR1 MGHRA, CDR2 YSYEKL. The CDR3 runs 16 residues. The CDR3 DNA is TGCGCCAGCAGCAAAGACACGCTAGGTTACACAGATACGCAGTATTTT. As protein: CASSKDTLGYTDTQYF.